Sequencing of this T cell receptor (beta chain) was carried out in a study of CD8+ T cells in alopecia areata (dated by TCRdb to the late 2010s). For context, the study as a whole: The treated patients, all with moderate-to-severe alopecia areata, were enrolled in an open-label pilot trial of oral tofacitinib given at 5 to 10 mg twice daily. Tofacitinib was administered for 6 to 18 months, and 6 months of follow-up off drug were then conducted to assess delayed response and recurrence. In treated patients, disease severity was measured using the SALT score, which gives the percentage of scalp surface area affected. To study T cell clonal expansion in alopecia areata, the researchers applied high-throughput TCRbeta sequencing to both the C3H/HeJ mouse model and human patients. On the human side, TCRbeta sequencing was run on scalp tissue and on sorted CD4+ and CD8+ peripheral blood T cells from healthy controls and from alopecia areata patients with either patchy or totalis/universalis disease. Patients on tofacitinib were biopsied at baseline and after 4 and 24 weeks of treatment, and several of the patients also had a later scalp biopsy. Scalp clonality was compared among normal scalp (n=4), patchy alopecia areata scalp (n=8), and alopecia totalis/universalis scalp (n=8). RNA was obtained with the PAXgene miRNA kit for fixed scalp, the miRNeasy kit for PBMCs, and the RNeasy kit for mouse skin. TCRbeta CDR3 regions were amplified by immunoSEQ multiplex PCR using 35 Vbeta forward and 13 Jbeta reverse primers. The paper as a whole reports these results and caveats: Shared TCR sequences between patients were less evident than in mice, which may be partly attributable to HLA diversity in the patient population. With tofacitinib, both scalp clonality and the number of expanded CD8+ clones among the top 100 scalp clones went down significantly. Many expanded lesional clones were found to persist in scalp and blood during tofacitinib treatment, and relapse after treatment cessation may be partly explained by this persistence. Because the treated cohort was small and had just a single nonresponder, larger studies are needed to establish links between baseline CD8+ expansion and response. Lesional scalp, especially in alopecia totalis/universalis, showed higher clonality and more expanded CD8+ clones than normal scalp, suggesting antigenic drive. Unlike mouse skin, where gammadelta T cells dominate, normal human skin contains resident alphabeta T cells that get sequenced too, which complicates analysis of the scalp TCR repertoire.

Per the germline V gene, LGHNT is the CDR1 and FRNRAP is the CDR2. The CDR3 starts with the cysteine, ends with the phenylalanine, and has 13 residues. Of all the DNA, just the CDR3 is kept, 39 bases in frame from base 1. Cut back by 2 bases and 10 bases, the V and J ends lie 12 bases apart. What this sample's time point label stands for: 20 to 30 weeks on oral tofacitinib. Sample treatment or condition, as interpreted from the label and publication: oral pan-JAK inhibitor, 5-10 mg twice daily. Lesional scalp punch biopsies and peripheral blood were collected from alopecia areata patients. PBMCs were isolated by density centrifugation and stained for CD3, CD4 and CD8, after which CD4+ and CD8+ T cells were sorted on a FACSAria. Library preparation used the immunoSEQ multiplex PCR assay. RNA was extracted from all samples and reverse transcribed into cDNA as template for TCR sequencing. SuperScript III was used for first-strand cDNA synthesis, primed with a 2:1 mix of oligo-dT and random hexamers. Amplification bias was assessed with a synthetic immune receptor repertoire, and residual bias was removed computationally. The published analysis was carried out like this. After raw reads were preprocessed to remove errors, the CDR3 was defined following IMGT conventions as running from the conserved cysteine to phenylalanine. Clonality was computed by normalizing Shannon entropy by log2 of the number of productive unique TCRs and subtracting the result from 1. Whether scalp clones were CD4 or CD8 was inferred by matching scalp TCRbeta sequences against CD4 and CD8 repertoires sorted from blood. TCRdb holds this immuneACCESS table with in-frame rearrangements only. Some clones are missing; in checked studies, unresolved V genes explain under half, and the rest has no known cause. The V and J calls and the clone size are those of that table, but D and trimming were determined from the DNA. The sample has about 110,000 clones on record, around 50% of them singletons. The leading ten clones occupy 12% of the sample.

Of note for this clone: The clone's antigen remains unknown. No qualities accompany the bases; no much larger clone lies one base away.

This clonotype was obtained from a human donor with alopecia areata. The sequence links TRBV12-5 to TRBJ2-1, with no reliable assignment of the D segment. This specimen consisted of CD8+ T cells sorted from blood, obtained at week 24, from a patient treated with tofacitinib. The nucleotide sequence is TGTGCTAGTGGTTTGAACCTCCTCGAGGAGCAGTTCTTC. This gives the protein CASGLNLLEEQFF.